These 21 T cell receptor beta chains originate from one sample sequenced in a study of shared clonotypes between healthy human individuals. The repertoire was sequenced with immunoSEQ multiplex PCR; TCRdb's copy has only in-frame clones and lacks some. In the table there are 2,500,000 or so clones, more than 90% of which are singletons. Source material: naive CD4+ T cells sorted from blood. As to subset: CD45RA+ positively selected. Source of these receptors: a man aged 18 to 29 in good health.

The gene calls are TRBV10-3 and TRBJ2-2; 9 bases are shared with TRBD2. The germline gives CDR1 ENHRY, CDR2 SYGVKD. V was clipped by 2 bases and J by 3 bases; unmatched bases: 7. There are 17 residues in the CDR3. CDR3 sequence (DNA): TGTGCCATCAGTGAGAGTGGCGGGGGGGCCGACACCGGGGAGCTGTTTTTT. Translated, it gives CAISESGGGADTGELFF.

CDR3 loop: CAWSGRLGSNEKLFF. CDR3 DNA: TGTGCCTGGAGTGGACGGTTGGGGTCCAATGAAAAACTGTTTTTT. The rearrangement links TRBV30 to TRBJ1-4; no clear D. The CDR3 spans 15 residues. Trimming stripped 1 base from V and 5 bases from J, with 14 bases between. CDR1 and CDR2 from the germline V gene are GTSNPN and SVGIG (reference sequence). The complete variable domain, with remaining parts taken from reference TRBV30 and TRBJ1-4, reads SQTIHQWPATLVQPVGSPLSLECTVEGTSNPNLYWYRQAAGRGLQLLFYSVGIGQISSEVPQNLSASRPQDRQFILSSKKLLLSDSGFYLCAWSGRLGSNEKLFFGSGTQLSVL.

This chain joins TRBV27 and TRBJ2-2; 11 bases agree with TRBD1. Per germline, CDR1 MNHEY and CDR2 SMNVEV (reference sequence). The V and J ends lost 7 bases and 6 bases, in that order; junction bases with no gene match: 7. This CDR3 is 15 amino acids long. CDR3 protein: CASTDLGQGAGELFF. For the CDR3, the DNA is TGTGCCAGCACCGACCTGGGACAGGGGGCCGGGGAGCTGTTTTTT.

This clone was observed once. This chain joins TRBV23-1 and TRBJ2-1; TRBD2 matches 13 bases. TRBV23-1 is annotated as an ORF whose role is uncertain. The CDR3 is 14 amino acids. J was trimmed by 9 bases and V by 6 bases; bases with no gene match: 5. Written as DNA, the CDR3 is TGCGCCAGCAGACAGGGACTAGCGGGATGTGAGCAGTTCTTC. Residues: CASRQGLAGCEQFF.

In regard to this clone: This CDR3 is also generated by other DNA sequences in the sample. CDR3 sequence reads: CASSLDRPNSPLHF. CDR3 coding DNA: TGTGCCAGCAGCCTGGACAGGCCTAATTCACCCCTCCACTTT. The chain carries TRBV27 and TRBJ1-6; 7 bases match TRBD1. Germline-derived CDR1 and CDR2 are MNHEY and SMNVEV (reference sequence). V dropped 6 bases and J dropped 6; count of bases not matched to a gene: 5. CDR3 size: 14 residues.

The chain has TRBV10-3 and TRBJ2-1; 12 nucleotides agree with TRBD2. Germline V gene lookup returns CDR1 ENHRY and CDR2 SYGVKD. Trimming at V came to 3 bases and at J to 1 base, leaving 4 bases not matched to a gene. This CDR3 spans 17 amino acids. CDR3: CAISERTSGASYNEQFF. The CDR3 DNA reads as TGTGCCATCAGTGAAAGGACTAGCGGGGCTTCCTACAATGAGCAGTTCTTC.

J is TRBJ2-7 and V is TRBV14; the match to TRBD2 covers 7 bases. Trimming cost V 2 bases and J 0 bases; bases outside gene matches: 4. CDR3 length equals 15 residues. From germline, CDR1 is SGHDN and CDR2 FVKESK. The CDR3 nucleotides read TGTGCCAGCAGCCAACGACTAGCTCCCTCCTACGAGCAGTACTTC. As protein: CASSQRLAPSYEQYF.

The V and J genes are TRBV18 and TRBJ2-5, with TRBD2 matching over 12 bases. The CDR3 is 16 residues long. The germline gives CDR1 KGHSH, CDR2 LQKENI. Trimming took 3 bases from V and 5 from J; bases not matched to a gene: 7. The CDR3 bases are TGTGCCAGCTCACCGGTGACTAGCGGGGGTTCGGAGACCCAGTACTTC. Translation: CASSPVTSGGSETQYF.

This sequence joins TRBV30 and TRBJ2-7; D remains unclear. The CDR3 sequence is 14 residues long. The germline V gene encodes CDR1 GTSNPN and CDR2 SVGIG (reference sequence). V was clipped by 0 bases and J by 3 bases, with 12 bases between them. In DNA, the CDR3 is TGTGCCTGGAGTGTAAGCACGGGTTACTACGAGCAGTACTTC. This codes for CAWSVSTGYYEQYF.

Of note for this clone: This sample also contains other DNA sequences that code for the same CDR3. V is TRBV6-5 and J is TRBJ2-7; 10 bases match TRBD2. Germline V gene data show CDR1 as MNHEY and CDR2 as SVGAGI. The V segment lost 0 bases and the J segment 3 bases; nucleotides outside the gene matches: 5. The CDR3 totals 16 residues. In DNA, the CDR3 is TGTGCCAGCAGTTACTCATCGGCTAGCGGGAGCTACGAGCAGTACTTC. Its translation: CASSYSSASGSYEQYF.

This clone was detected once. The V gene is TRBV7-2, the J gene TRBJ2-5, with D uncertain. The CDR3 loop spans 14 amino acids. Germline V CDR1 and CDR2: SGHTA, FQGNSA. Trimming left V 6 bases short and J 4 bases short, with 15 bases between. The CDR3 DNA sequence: TGTGCCAGCAGTCTCCCCCAGACCCCAGAGACCCAGTACTTC. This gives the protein CASSLPQTPETQYF.

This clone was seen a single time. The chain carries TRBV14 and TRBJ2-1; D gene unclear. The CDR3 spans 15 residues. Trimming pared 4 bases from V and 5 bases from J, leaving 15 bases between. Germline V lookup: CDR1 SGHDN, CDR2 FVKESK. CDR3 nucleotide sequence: TGTGCCAGCAGCCCGAAGAAGAGCCACGACAATGAGCAGTTCTTC. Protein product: CASSPKKSHDNEQFF.

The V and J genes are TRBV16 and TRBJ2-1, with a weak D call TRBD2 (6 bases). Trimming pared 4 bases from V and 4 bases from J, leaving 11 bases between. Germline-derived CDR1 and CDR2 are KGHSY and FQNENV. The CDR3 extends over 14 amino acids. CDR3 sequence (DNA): TGTGCCAGCAGCCGCGGGAACTCTTACAATGAGCAGTTCTTC. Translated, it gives CASSRGNSYNEQFF.

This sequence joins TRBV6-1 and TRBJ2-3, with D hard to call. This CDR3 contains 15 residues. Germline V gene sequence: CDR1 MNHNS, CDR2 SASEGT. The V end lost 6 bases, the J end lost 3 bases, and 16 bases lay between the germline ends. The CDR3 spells CASRADSRSTDTQYF. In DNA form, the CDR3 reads TGTGCCAGCAGGGCCGACTCTCGTAGTACAGATACGCAGTATTTT.

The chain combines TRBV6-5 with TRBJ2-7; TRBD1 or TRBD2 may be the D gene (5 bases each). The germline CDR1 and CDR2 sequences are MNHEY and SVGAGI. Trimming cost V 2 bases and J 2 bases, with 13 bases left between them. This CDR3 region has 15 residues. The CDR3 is CASSYDFRGTYEQYF. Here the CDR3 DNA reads TGTGCCAGCAGTTACGATTTTCGGGGCACCTACGAGCAGTACTTC.

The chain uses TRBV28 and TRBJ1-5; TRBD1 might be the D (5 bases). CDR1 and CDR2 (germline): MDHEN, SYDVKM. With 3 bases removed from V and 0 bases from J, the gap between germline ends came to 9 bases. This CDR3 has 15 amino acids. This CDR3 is CASSLRQNSNQPQHF. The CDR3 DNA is TGTGCCAGCAGTTTGAGACAGAATAGCAATCAGCCCCAGCATTTT.

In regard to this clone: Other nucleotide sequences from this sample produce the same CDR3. The DNA for the CDR3 is TGTGCCATCAGGGGCAGCACAGATACGCAGTATTTT. Protein product: CAIRGSTDTQYF. The genes are TRBV10-3 and TRBJ2-3; no clear D. The ends were cut back, 6 bases at V and 0 bases at J, with 4 bases in the middle. Germline CDR1 is ENHRY and CDR2 is SYGVKD. The CDR3 length is 12 residues.

This CDR3 reads CASSSTGQGKETQYF. CDR3 nucleotide sequence: TGTGCCAGCAGCTCGACGGGACAGGGTAAAGAGACCCAGTACTTC. V usage is TRBV13 and J usage is TRBJ2-5, with TRBD1 matching over 9 bases. CDR1 and CDR2 from the germline V gene are PRHDT and FYEKMQ (reference sequence). This CDR3 is 15 amino acids long. Unmatched junction bases numbered 6, after V lost 4 bases and J lost 3 bases.

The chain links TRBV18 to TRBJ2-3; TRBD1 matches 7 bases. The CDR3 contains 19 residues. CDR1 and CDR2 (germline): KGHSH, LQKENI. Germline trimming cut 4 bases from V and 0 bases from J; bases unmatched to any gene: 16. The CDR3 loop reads CASSLSTSYRGSSTDTQYF. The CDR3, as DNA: TGTGCCAGCTCACTATCCACCTCATACAGGGGATCTAGCACAGATACGCAGTATTTT.

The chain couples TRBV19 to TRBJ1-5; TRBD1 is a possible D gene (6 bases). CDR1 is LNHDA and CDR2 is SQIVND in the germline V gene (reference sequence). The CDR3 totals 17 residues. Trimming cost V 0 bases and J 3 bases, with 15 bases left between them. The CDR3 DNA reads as TGTGCCAGTAGTATAGATCTTCGGACAGCGAACAATCAGCCCCAGCATTTT. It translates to CASSIDLRTANNQPQHF.

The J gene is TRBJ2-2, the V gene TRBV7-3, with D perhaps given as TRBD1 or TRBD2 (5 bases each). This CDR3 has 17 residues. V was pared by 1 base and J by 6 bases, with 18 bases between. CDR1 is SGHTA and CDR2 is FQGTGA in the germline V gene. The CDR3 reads CASSLRGPGTRAGELFF. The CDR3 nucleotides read TGTGCCAGCAGCTTAAGAGGGCCAGGGACCCGGGCCGGGGAGCTGTTTTTT.